Following are 4 T cell receptor beta chains from one sample sequenced in a study of T-cell reconstitution after alpha-beta-depleted transplantation in children. A TCRbeta library incorporating unique molecular identifiers was prepared. TCRdb redid the calling of the PCR reads with MiXCR, one entry per CDR3 protein. The table shows about a million distinct CDR3 sequences, with 25% to 30% occurring only once. Here the sequenced sample was PBMCs, mostly from graft donor cells, taken 360 days after TCRalphabeta/CD19-depleted stem cell transplant. The receptors come from a boy in the first two years of life who had a stem cell transplant for SCID, so the T cells may come from the graft donor.

This clonotype has a handful of counts. The V gene is TRBV5-1, the J gene TRBJ1-5; TRBD1 might be the D (5 bases). This CDR3 spans 13 amino acids. CDR1 is SGHRS, CDR2 YFSETQ, per germline. The germline V and J ends were trimmed by 4 bases and 4 bases, with 9 bases remaining between them. DNA for the CDR3: TGCGCCAGCAGCACCGAGGGGAATCAGCCCCAGCATTTT. This translates into CASSTEGNQPQHF.

This rearrangement joins TRBV3-1 to TRBJ1-3; TRBD1 agrees at 7 bases. Per germline, CDR1 LGHDT and CDR2 YNNKEL (reference sequence). This CDR3 has 15 residues. Losses at the gene ends were 4 bases for V and 9 bases for J; bases not matched to a gene: 12. The CDR3 coding sequence is TGTGCCAGCAGCCCTACAGGGGCTCCCCAGGGCACCATATATTTT. Residues: CASSPTGAPQGTIYF.

This clonotype has just one count. CDR3 sequence reads: CASSPGGDKNIQYF. The DNA for the CDR3 is TGTGCCAGCAGCCCCGGCGGGGACAAAAACATTCAGTACTTC. V usage is TRBV11-3 and J usage is TRBJ2-4, with D perhaps matching TRBD2 (6 bases). Germline lookup yields CDR1 SGHNT and CDR2 YENEEA. Trimming left V 5 bases short and J 3 bases short, with 11 bases between. This CDR3 has 14 amino acids.

This rearrangement joins TRBV5-1 to TRBJ1-5; TRBD1 might be the D (6 bases). V gave up 5 bases and J gave up 1 base, with 13 bases separating them. Looked up from germline, CDR1 is SGHRS and CDR2 is YFSETQ. This CDR3 is 15 amino acids long. The CDR3 DNA is TGCGCCAGCAGACAGGGCTGGGGAAGCAATCAGCCCCAGCATTTT. This encodes CASRQGWGSNQPQHF.